This TCR beta chain is drawn from a study of blood T cell repertoires in COVID-19 (dated by TCRdb to 2019 to 2021). At the level of the whole study: Samples covering the acute and convalescent phases of COVID-19 were provided by collaborators in the United States, Italy and Spain. The material from the prospective study consisted of cDNA or gDNA derived from T cells, B-cell-depleted T cells, or PBMCs. Subjects who had been exposed to COVID-19, were actively infected with it, or had recovered from it provided the deeply sampled blood TCRbeta repertoires that made up the dataset. The repertoires were released in a freely available public database intended as a resource for research on the immune response to SARS-CoV-2. Samples were obtained from the ongoing ImmuneRACE study (first 160 participants) and from some 1,300 subjects provided by 6 global collaborators. Nearly every sample came with metadata listing a de-identified subject ID, COVID-19 status, age in years and sex. Where HLA class I and class II types were available, the types were taken from metadata supplied by the sample provider, not from assay-based typing. The investigation overall reported the following: How much clinical and demographic metadata was included differed by source and by participant, and the metadata was provided uncurated.

One collaborating source in Seattle enrolled patients during active infection and followed them longitudinally through the course of disease. Whole blood was collected in K2EDTA tubes by collaborating institutions according to the institutions' own protocols. For TCRbeta analysis, collaborator samples were shipped as frozen whole blood, as isolated PBMCs, or as DNA extracted from either sample type. The trim is 6 bases for V and 4 bases for J, with a gap of 10 bases between the germline ends. Via the germline V gene (reference sequence), CDR1 is MNHEY and CDR2 SMNVEV. The CDR3 numbers 13 residues from cysteine through phenylalanine. The read is trimmed to its CDR3 DNA, 39 bases read in frame from base 1. The immunoSEQ Assay, a bias-controlled multiplex PCR, was used to amplify TCRbeta CDR3 regions from genomic DNA. The original pipeline was this. Nucleated cell counts per sample were estimated from amplification of reference gene primers within the assay. To quantify the absolute abundance of each unique TCRbeta CDR3 rearrangement, sequence reads were collapsed and filtered. For each sample, productive Simpson clonality was calculated as the square root of Simpson's diversity index across productive rearrangements. TCRdb's version of the immuneACCESS table is confined to in-frame rearrangements and falls short of the full clone set. An unresolved V gene accounts for under half of the shortfall where checked; the remainder is of unknown origin. V and J calls and clone size are those listed in that table; D and trimming were worked out from the DNA. The sample table shows about 390,000 clones, and more than 70% are seen once. The ten top clones hold about 2.3% of the sample.

A note on this clone: Its antigen target is currently unknown. Per-base quality was not reported, and no clone a single base away is much larger than it.

The chain couples TRBV27 to TRBJ2-1; there is no confident call for the D gene. Input material: peripheral blood. This receptor was obtained from a woman aged 55-70 years with COVID-19, enrolled during active disease. The bases read TGTGCCAGCAGCTCACCTAAATACAATGAGCAGTTCTTC. This is translated as CASSSPKYNEQFF.